This T cell receptor (beta chain) came from a study of cytomegalovirus exposure and HLA in healthy donors. About the research overall: In a later analysis, the roughly 120 validation repertoires were reported to have used the same platform as the 600 to 700 first-cohort repertoires.

TCRdb's table, derived via immunoSEQ multiplex PCR, lists solely in-frame clones and lacks some. In the table there are about 220,000 clones, about 86% of which are singletons. V was clipped by 2 bases and J by 9 bases, with 14 bases between them. Looked up from germline, CDR1 is MNHEY and CDR2 is SVGAGI. The CDR3 totals 14 residues. Study-wide results and caveats: The authors listed around 150 TCR beta chains as cytomegalovirus-associated.

This clone was counted a single time. What it binds is unknown. The chain is built from TRBV6-5 and TRBJ2-1; D unclear. The receptor's source is a woman aged 18-30 years in good health and CMV-seronegative. The sequenced material came from PBMCs. The CDR3 is CASSYDPLGSEQFF. The DNA of the CDR3 is TGTGCCAGCAGTTACGACCCTCTGGGCAGTGAGCAGTTCTTC.